This TCR beta chain was sequenced for a study of cytomegalovirus exposure and HLA in healthy donors. Assay: immunoSEQ multiplex PCR; the TCRdb copy retains only in-frame clones and omits some. This sample has 300,000 or so clones, with 88% found just once. V trimming: 7 bases; J trimming: 6 bases; junction bases outside the gene matches: 6. CDR3 length: 14 amino acids. Germline V gene lookup returns CDR1 WSHSY and CDR2 SAAADI. Study-wide results and caveats: TCR clusters originating in the first cohort tended to co-occur in the 100 to 150 validation repertoires, according to a later analysis.

A remark on this clone: Its antigen is unidentified.

The J gene is TRBJ1-6, the V gene TRBV10-2, with 7 nucleotides matching TRBD1. Input material: PBMCs. This receptor was obtained from a young man in good health and CMV-seronegative. The CDR3 DNA reads TGCGCCAGCAACCCGGGACAGATTAATTCACCCCTCCACTTT. Translated: CASNPGQINSPLHF.